Below are 4 T cell receptor beta chains sequenced from a single sample in a study of blood T cells in healthy people across ages. The authors ran a second PCR of about 6 to 11 cycles using a sample-barcoded 5' primer and a J-beta primer mix. TCRdb re-analysed the 5' RACE reads in MiXCR, keeping a single row per CDR3 protein. In the table there are some 640,000 distinct CDR3 sequences, about 30% of which are singletons. The sample comprised blood. The receptors stem from a woman older than 75 in good health.

The rearrangement joins TRBV7-9 to TRBJ2-7, with a weak D call TRBD1 (6 bases). This CDR3 has 16 residues. CDR1 and CDR2 from the germline V gene are SEHNR and FQNEAQ (reference sequence). V gave up 6 bases and J gave up 1 base, with 19 bases separating them. The CDR3 reads CASSSSPDSLSYEQYF. In nucleotides, the CDR3 is TGTGCCAGCAGTTCAAGTCCGGACAGCTTATCCTACGAGCAGTACTTC.

This clonotype was picked up a small number of times. It may be a read error: a sequence one base away is much more abundant. This chain uses TRBV7-8 with TRBJ1-1; TRBD1 agrees at 7 bases. Germline V gene lookup returns CDR1 SGHVS and CDR2 FQNEAQ. This CDR3 has 13 amino acids. J gave up 3 bases and V 5 bases, and 3 bases lay outside the gene matches. The CDR3 protein is CASSVDRDTEAFF. CDR3 coding DNA: TGTGCCAGCAGCGTTGACAGGGACACTGAAGCTTTCTTT. The entire variable domain, with the rest obtained from reference TRBV7-8 and TRBJ1-1, is as follows: GAGVSQSPRYKVAKRGQDVALRCDPISGHVSLFWYQQALGQGPEFLTYFQNEAQLDKSGLPSDRFFAERPEGSVSTLKIQRTQQEDSAVYLCASSVDRDTEAFFGQGTRLTVV.

With respect to this clonotype: At one end the junction does not follow the germline gene, possibly because of a read error. This chain links TRBV6-2 or TRBV6-3 with TRBJ2-1; 10 bases align to TRBD2. Germline CDR1 MNHEY, CDR2 SVGEGT. CDR3 length: 16 residues. CDR3 region: CASSYELAGAYNEQVF. The CDR3 DNA sequence: TGTGCCAGCAGTTACGAGCTAGCGGGAGCGTACAATGAGCAGGTCTTC.

At least ten counts were recorded for this clonotype. V and J are TRBV7-9 and TRBJ1-1; the D gene is possibly TRBD1 (5 bases). The germline CDR1 and CDR2 sequences are SEHNR and FQNEAQ (reference sequence). The CDR3 has 12 amino acids. Trimming removed 5 bases at V and 6 bases at J, with 10 bases between. For the CDR3, the DNA is TGTGCCAGCAGCGCGGGGGTCGCTGAAGCTTTCTTT. Amino acids: CASSAGVAEAFF.